This TCR beta chain was captured by sequencing in a study of OX40 agonist ivuxolimab in advanced cancers. Study observations and caveats: CD8+ T cells averaged more expanded clones than CD4+.

V lost 8 bases and J lost 3, with 11 bases in between. CDR3 size: 13 residues. Germline lookup yields CDR1 KGHSH and CDR2 LQKENI. Only in-frame clones appear in the TCRdb table, and some are missing; sequencing was by immunoSEQ multiplex PCR. The table has tens of thousands of clones, nearly 90% seen once. To note about this clone: Its target is unknown.

The source is an adult with an advanced solid tumor such as melanoma, head and neck, liver or kidney cancer. V usage is TRBV18 and J usage is TRBJ1-5; a possible D gene is TRBD1 (5 bases). The material sequenced was CD4+ or CD8+ T cells sorted from blood, taken in a trial of the OX40 agonist ivuxolimab. CDR3 nucleotide sequence: TGTGCCAGCCCCGACAGAGTCAATCAGCCCCAGCATTTT. Its protein is CASPDRVNQPQHF.